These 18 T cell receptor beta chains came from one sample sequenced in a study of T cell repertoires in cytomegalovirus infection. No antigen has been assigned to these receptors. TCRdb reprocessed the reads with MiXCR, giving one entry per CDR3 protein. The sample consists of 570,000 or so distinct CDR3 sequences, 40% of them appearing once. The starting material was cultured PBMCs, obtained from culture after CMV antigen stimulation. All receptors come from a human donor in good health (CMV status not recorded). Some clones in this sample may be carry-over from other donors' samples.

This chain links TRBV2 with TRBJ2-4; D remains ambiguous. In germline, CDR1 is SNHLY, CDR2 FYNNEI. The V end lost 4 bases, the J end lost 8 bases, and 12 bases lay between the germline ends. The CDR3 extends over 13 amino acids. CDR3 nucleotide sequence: TGTGCCAGCAGTGCCGGGCCCTGGGACATTCAGTACTTC. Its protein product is CASSAGPWDIQYF.

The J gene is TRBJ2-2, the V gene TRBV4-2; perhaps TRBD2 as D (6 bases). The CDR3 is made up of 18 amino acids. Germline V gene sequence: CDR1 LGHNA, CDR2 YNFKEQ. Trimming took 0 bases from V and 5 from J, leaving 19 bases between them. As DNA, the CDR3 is TGTGCCAGCAGCCAAGATTGGGGGACCCCACGGGAGACCGGGGAGCTGTTTTTT. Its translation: CASSQDWGTPRETGELFF.

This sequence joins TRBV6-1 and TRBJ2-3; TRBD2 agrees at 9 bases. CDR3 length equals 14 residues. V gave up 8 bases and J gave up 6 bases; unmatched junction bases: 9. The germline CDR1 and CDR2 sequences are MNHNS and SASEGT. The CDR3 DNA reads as TGTGCCAGCGGGGATTTAGCGGGGGATGATACGCAGTATTTT. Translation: CASGDLAGDDTQYF.

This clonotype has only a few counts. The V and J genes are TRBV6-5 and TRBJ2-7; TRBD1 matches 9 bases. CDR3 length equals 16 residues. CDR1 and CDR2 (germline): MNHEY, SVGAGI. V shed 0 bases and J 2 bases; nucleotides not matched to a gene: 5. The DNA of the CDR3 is TGTGCCAGCAGTTACTCGCGGGACAGGGAGACCTACGAGCAGTACTTC. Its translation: CASSYSRDRETYEQYF.

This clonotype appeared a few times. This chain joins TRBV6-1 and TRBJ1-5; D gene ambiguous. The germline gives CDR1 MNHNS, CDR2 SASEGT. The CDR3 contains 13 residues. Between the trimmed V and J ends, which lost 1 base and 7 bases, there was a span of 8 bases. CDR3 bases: TGTGCCAGCAGTGAAGGACTGGGGCAGCCCCAGCATTTT. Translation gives CASSEGLGQPQHF.

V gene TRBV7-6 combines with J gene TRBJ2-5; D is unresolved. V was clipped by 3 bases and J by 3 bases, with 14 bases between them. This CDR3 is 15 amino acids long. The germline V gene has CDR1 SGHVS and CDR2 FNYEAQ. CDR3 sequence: CASSFNPTAEETQYF. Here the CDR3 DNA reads TGTGCCAGCAGCTTCAACCCGACTGCAGAAGAGACCCAGTACTTC.

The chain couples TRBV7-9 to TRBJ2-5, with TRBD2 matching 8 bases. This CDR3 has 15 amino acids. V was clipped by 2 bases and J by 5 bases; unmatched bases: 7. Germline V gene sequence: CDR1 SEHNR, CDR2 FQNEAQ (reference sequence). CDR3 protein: CASSLSGGNMETQYF. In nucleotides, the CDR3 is TGTGCCAGCAGCTTAAGCGGGGGTAATATGGAGACCCAGTACTTC.

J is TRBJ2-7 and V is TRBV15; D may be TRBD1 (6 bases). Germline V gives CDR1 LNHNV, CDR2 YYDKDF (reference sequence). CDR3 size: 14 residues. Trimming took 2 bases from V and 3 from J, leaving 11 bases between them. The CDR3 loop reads CATSRNRDNYEQYF. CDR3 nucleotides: TGTGCCACCAGCAGAAACCGGGACAACTACGAGCAGTACTTC.

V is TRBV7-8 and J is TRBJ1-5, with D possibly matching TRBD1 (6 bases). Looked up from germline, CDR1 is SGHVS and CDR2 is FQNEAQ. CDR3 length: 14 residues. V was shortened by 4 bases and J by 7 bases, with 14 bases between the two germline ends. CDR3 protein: CASSSEDSYQPQHF. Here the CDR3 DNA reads TGTGCCAGCAGCTCGGAGGACAGTTACCAGCCCCAGCATTTT.

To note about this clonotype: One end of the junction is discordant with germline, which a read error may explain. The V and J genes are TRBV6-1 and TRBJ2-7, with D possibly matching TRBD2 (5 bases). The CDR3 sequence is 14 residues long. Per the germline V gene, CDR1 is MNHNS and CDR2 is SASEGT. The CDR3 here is CTSSEIEGPYEQYF. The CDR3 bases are TGTACCAGCAGTGAAATAGAGGGTCCCTACGAGCAGTACTTC.

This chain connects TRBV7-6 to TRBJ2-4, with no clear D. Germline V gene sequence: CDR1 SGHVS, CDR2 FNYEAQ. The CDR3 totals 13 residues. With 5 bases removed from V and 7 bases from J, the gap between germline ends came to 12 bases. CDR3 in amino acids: CASSPSTRNIQYF. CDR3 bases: TGTGCCAGCAGCCCGTCCACCCGCAACATTCAGTACTTC.

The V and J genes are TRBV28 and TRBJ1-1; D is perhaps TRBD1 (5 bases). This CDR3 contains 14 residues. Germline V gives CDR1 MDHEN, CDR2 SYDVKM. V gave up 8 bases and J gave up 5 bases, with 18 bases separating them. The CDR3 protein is CASRQSAGVTEAFF. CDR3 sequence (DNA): TGTGCCAGCCGACAGAGTGCCGGGGTAACTGAAGCTTTCTTT.

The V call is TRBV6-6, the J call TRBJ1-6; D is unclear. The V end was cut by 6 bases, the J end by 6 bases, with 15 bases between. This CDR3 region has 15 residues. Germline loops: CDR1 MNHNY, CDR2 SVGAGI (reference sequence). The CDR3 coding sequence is TGTGCCAGCAGAGCTGTTTCAGGTCTTAATTCACCCCTCCACTTT. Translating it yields CASRAVSGLNSPLHF.

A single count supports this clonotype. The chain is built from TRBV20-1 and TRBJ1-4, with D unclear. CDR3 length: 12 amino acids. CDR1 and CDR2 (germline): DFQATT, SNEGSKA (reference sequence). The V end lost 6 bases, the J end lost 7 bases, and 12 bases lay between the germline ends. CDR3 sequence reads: CSAEEEGEKLFF. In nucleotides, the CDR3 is TGCAGTGCGGAAGAAGAGGGTGAAAAACTGTTTTTT.

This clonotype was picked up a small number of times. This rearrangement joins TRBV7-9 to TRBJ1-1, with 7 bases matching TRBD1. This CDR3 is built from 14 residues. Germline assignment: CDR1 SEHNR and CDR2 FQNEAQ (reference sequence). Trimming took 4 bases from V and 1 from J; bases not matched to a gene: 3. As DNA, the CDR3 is TGTGCCAGCAGCTCACAGGGGTCGAACACTGAAGCTTTCTTT. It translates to CASSSQGSNTEAFF.

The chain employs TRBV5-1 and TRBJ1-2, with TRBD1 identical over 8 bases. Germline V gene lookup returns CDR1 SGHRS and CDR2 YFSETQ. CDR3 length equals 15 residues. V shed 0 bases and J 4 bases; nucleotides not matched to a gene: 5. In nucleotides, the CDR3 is TGCGCCAGCAGCTTGGACGACAGGGGCGGCTATGGCTACACCTTC. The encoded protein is CASSLDDRGGYGYTF.

The CDR3 sequence is CASSSIRGPGYTF. The DNA for the CDR3 is TGTGCCAGCAGTTCCATCAGGGGGCCTGGCTACACCTTC. The rearrangement uses TRBV12-3 or TRBV12-4 and TRBJ1-2, with 8 bases matching TRBD1. V dropped 4 bases and J dropped 7; count of bases not matched to a gene: 5. The CDR3 loop spans 13 amino acids.

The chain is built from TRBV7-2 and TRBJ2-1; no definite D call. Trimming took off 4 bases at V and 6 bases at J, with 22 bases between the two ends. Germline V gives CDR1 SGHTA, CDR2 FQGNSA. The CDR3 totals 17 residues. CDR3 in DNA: TGTGCCAGCAGCTACCCCTCACAAGGGTCGGGCGGCAATGAGCAGTTCTTC. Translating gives CASSYPSQGSGGNEQFF. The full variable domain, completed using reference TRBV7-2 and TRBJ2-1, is GAGVSQSPSNKVTEKGKDVELRCDPISGHTALYWYRQSLGQGLEFLIYFQGNSAPDKSGLPSDRFSAERTGGSVSTLTIQRTQQEDSAVYLCASSYPSQGSGGNEQFFGPGTRLTVL.